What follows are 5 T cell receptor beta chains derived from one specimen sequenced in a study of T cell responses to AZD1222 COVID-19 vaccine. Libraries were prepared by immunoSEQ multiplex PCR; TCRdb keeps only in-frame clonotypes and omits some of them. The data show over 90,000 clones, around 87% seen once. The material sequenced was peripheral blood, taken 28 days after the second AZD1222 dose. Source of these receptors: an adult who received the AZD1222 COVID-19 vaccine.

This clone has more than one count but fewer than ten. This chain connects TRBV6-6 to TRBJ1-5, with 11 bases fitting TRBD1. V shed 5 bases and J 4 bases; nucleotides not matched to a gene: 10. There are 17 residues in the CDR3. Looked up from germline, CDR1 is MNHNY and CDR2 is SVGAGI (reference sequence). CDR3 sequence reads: CASSPTRTGGLNQPQHF. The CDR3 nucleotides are TGTGCCAGCAGTCCAACTAGGACAGGGGGCCTAAATCAGCCCCAGCATTTT.

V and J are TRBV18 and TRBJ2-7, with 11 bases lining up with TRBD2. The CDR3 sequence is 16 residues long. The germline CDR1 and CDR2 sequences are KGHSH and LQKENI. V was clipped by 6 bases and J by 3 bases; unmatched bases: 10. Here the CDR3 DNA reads TGTGCCAGCTCGAAGATAGCGGGAGGGCAGAACTACGAGCAGTACTTC. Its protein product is CASSKIAGGQNYEQYF. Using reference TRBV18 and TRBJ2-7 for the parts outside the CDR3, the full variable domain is NAGVMQNPRHLVRRRGQEARLRCSPMKGHSHVYWYRQLPEEGLKFMVYLQKENIIDESGMPKERFSAEFPKEGPSILRIQQVVRGDSAAYFCASSKIAGGQNYEQYFGPGTRLTVT.

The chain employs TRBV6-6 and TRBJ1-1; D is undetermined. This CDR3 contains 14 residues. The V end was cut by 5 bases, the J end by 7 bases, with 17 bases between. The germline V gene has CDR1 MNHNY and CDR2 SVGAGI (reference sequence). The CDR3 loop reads CASSDGGGRLEAFF. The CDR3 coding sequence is TGTGCCAGCAGTGACGGAGGTGGAAGGCTTGAAGCTTTCTTT.

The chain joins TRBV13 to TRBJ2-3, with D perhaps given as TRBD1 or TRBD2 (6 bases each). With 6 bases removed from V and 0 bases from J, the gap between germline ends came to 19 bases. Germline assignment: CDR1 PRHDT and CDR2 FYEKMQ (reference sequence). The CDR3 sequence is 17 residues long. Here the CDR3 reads CASRRVGGSGSTDTQYF. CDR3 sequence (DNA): TGTGCCAGCAGACGGGTAGGGGGGAGCGGTAGCACAGATACGCAGTATTTT.

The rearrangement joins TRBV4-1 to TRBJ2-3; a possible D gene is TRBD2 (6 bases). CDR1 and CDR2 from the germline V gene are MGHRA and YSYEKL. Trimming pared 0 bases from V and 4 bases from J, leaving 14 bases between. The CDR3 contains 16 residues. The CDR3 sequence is CASSQDMGGDSDTQYF. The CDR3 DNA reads TGCGCCAGCAGCCAAGATATGGGAGGTGATTCAGATACGCAGTATTTT.